A single sample gave rise to the 26 T cell receptor beta chains below, sequenced in a study of CD8 T cells in ankylosing spondylitis. TCRdb fed the 5' RACE reads into MiXCR, producing one record per CDR3 protein. The data hold under 250,000 distinct CDR3 sequences, with roughly 32% observed a single time. The source material was blood, either unsorted or a sorted T cell fraction (not recorded which). These receptors originate from a male donor with ankylosing spondylitis or in good health (not recorded which).

This clonotype was observed a few times. A junction boundary mismatches the germline segment, possibly from a read error. This chain links TRBV7-7 with TRBJ2-7; weak D call: TRBD1 (6 bases). The CDR3 extends over 15 amino acids. Germline CDR1 reads SSHAT; CDR2 reads FNYEAQ (reference sequence). The DNA for the CDR3 is TGTGCTAGCAGCTTAGCTGTTGGGGGCACCTACGAGCAGTACTTC. Translated, it gives CASSLAVGGTYEQYF.

The rearrangement links TRBV28 to TRBJ2-3; the match to TRBD1 covers 7 bases. Germline loops: CDR1 MDHEN, CDR2 SYDVKM. The CDR3 is 12 amino acids. After removal of 9 bases from V and 5 bases from J, the junction contained 5 bases not matched to a gene. CDR3 residues: CASSTGRDTQYF. In DNA, the CDR3 is TGTGCCAGTTCGACAGGGAGAGATACGCAGTATTTT.

This clonotype was counted a single time. V and J are TRBV4-1 and TRBJ2-3, with D perhaps matching TRBD1 (6 bases). This CDR3 region has 14 residues. Trimming shortened V by 3 bases and J by 4 bases, and 11 bases separated the two germline ends. Germline CDR1 is MGHRA and CDR2 is YSYEKL. CDR3 DNA sequence: TGCGCCAGCAGCCAGGGGGCTGGCGCAGATACGCAGTATTTT. Encoded protein: CASSQGAGADTQYF.

This clonotype was observed a handful of times. This sequence joins TRBV20-1 and TRBJ2-2; unclear D gene. The CDR3 has 14 amino acids. Germline lookup yields CDR1 DFQATT and CDR2 SNEGSKA (reference sequence). Deletions cut 6 bases from V and 5 bases from J, with 16 bases between. Written as DNA, the CDR3 is TGCAGTGCCATTCCGGGTTTCTGGACCGGGGAGCTGTTTTTT. Amino acid sequence: CSAIPGFWTGELFF.

This clonotype was seen a few times. This chain connects TRBV5-6 to TRBJ1-6, with 8 positions matching TRBD1. Germline loops: CDR1 SGHDT, CDR2 YYEEEE. Trimming cost V 4 bases and J 3 bases; bases outside gene matches: 9. There are 17 residues in the CDR3. CDR3 loop: CASSKGQGVFYNSPLHF. The CDR3 DNA follows: TGTGCCAGCAGCAAAGGACAGGGTGTGTTCTATAATTCACCCCTCCACTTT.

This clonotype has a handful of counts. This rearrangement joins TRBV6-5 to TRBJ2-7, with 9 bases identical to TRBD1. In germline, CDR1 is MNHEY, CDR2 SVGAGI. The CDR3 runs 19 residues. J was trimmed by 4 bases and V by 0 bases; bases with no gene match: 16. Written as DNA, the CDR3 is TGTGCCAGCAGTTACTCGACCTCTCAAACCCCGGGACAGGGTTACGAGCAGTACTTC. It encodes CASSYSTSQTPGQGYEQYF.

The chain couples TRBV20-1 to TRBJ1-3; TRBD1 matches at 8 bases. Germline CDR1 reads DFQATT; CDR2 reads SNEGSKA (reference sequence). V lost 3 bases and J lost 0; bases outside the gene matches: 1. The CDR3 is made up of 14 amino acids. CDR3 residues: CSASGTGSGNTIYF. For the CDR3, the DNA is TGCAGTGCTAGTGGGACAGGCTCTGGAAACACCATATATTTT.

The chain has TRBV27 and TRBJ2-7; D assignment may be TRBD1 or TRBD2 (5 bases each). V shed 11 bases and J shed 11 bases, with 22 bases lying between them. This CDR3 has 12 residues. Germline CDR1 and CDR2: MNHEY and SMNVEV (reference sequence). CDR3 DNA sequence: TGTGCCTCCTCGGGGCTGTACGGGCACGAGTACTTC. Its translation: CASSGLYGHEYF.

J is TRBJ1-5 and V is TRBV12-3 or TRBV12-4; a possible D gene is TRBD1 (6 bases). V lost 1 base, J lost 0 bases, and 16 bases lay in between. This CDR3 comprises 18 residues. In DNA, the CDR3 is TGTGCCAGCAGTTTAGGGGGGGCCCGGGGGAATAGCAATCAGCCCCAGCATTTT. It yields the protein CASSLGGARGNSNQPQHF.

Here the CDR3 reads CSARGQAAGELFF. In DNA form, the CDR3 reads TGCAGTGCTCGCGGACAGGCCGCCGGGGAGCTGTTTTTT. The chain is built from TRBV20-1 and TRBJ2-2, with 7 bases aligning to TRBD1. Unmatched junction bases numbered 6, after V lost 5 bases and J lost 6 bases. CDR1 and CDR2 from the germline V gene are DFQATT and SNEGSKA (reference sequence). The CDR3 has 13 amino acids.

This clonotype was observed a few times. The chain links TRBV11-2 to TRBJ1-3; D unclear. The CDR3 is 15 residues long. V shed 1 base and J shed 3 bases, with 10 bases lying between them. Germline CDR1 and CDR2: SGHAT and FQNNGV. DNA for the CDR3: TGTGCCAGCAGCTTAGTATACGGGGTTGGAAACACCATATATTTT. Its protein product is CASSLVYGVGNTIYF.

This clonotype was seen only once. This chain connects TRBV5-6 to TRBJ2-1, with D possibly matching TRBD1 (7 bases). This CDR3 comprises 14 residues. The germline V gene has CDR1 SGHDT and CDR2 YYEEEE. The ends were cut back, 4 bases at V and 7 bases at J, with 15 bases in the middle. The CDR3 region has the DNA TGTGCCAGCAGCCCGGGGGCGGACAGGAATGAGCAGTTCTTC. It yields the protein CASSPGADRNEQFF. The full variable domain, with the rest looked up from reference TRBV5-6 and TRBJ2-1, is DAGVTQSPTHLIKTRGQQVTLRCSPKSGHDTVSWYQQALGQGPQFIFQYYEEEERQRGNFPDRFSGHQFPNYSSELNVNALLLGDSALYLCASSPGADRNEQFFGPGTRLTVL.

This chain uses TRBV12-3 or TRBV12-4 with TRBJ2-7, with D hard to call. Trimming took off 4 bases at V and 0 bases at J, with 7 bases between the two ends. The CDR3 has 13 amino acids. The CDR3 sequence is CASSWAGSYEQYF. CDR3 in DNA: TGTGCCAGCAGTTGGGCCGGCTCCTACGAGCAGTACTTC.

This clonotype was picked up a small number of times. The gene calls are TRBV20-1 and TRBJ1-2, with D hard to call. The CDR3 is 12 residues long. Trimming removed 3 bases at V and 8 bases at J, with 13 bases between. The germline gives CDR1 DFQATT, CDR2 SNEGSKA (reference sequence). The CDR3, as DNA: TGCAGTGCTAGTTCCAGATATGAAGGCTACACCTTC. Protein product: CSASSRYEGYTF.

CDR3 sequence reads: CASSVPPGGRNNEQFF. In nucleotides, the CDR3 is TGTGCCAGCAGCGTCCCACCTGGGGGTCGAAACAATGAGCAGTTCTTC. The V call is TRBV9, the J call TRBJ2-1; possibly TRBD1 or TRBD2 for D (5 bases each). There are 16 residues in the CDR3. Germline loops: CDR1 SGDLS, CDR2 YYNGEE. V dropped 2 bases and J dropped 5 bases, with 17 bases sitting between them.

The V call is TRBV7-2, the J call TRBJ2-7; the D gene is possibly TRBD1 (6 bases). The CDR3 loop spans 14 amino acids. The germline gives CDR1 SGHTA, CDR2 FQGNSA. The V and J ends lost 7 bases and 1 base respectively, with 14 bases between them. CDR3 nucleotides: TGTGCCAGCAATCGGGACACGGGATCCTACGAGCAGTACTTC. Its translation is CASNRDTGSYEQYF.

V gene TRBV5-5 combines with J gene TRBJ2-2, with D unresolved. This CDR3 has 14 amino acids. CDR1 is SGHKS, CDR2 YYEKEE, per germline (reference sequence). V lost 1 base, J lost 6 bases, and 10 bases lay in between. The chain's CDR3 is CASSLRSKAGELFF. In nucleotides, the CDR3 is TGTGCCAGCAGCTTGAGGAGCAAGGCCGGGGAGCTGTTTTTT.

The chain joins TRBV6-1 to TRBJ2-3; TRBD2 matches at 11 bases. V gave up 5 bases and J gave up 5 bases; unmatched junction bases: 6. CDR1 is MNHNS and CDR2 is SASEGT in the germline V gene. This CDR3 contains 15 residues. CDR3 in amino acids: CASSRSGGAGDTQYF. CDR3 DNA: TGTGCCAGCAGTCGTAGCGGGGGGGCAGGAGATACGCAGTATTTT.

The chain combines TRBV5-1 with TRBJ2-3; D is undetermined. Germline V lookup: CDR1 SGHRS, CDR2 YFSETQ. The V end was cut by 1 base, the J end by 2 bases, with 8 bases between. The CDR3 runs to 14 residues. This chain's CDR3 is CASSLYRFTDTQYF. DNA for the CDR3: TGCGCCAGCAGCTTGTACAGATTCACAGATACGCAGTATTTT.

V usage is TRBV5-1 and J usage is TRBJ1-1; perhaps TRBD1 as D (5 bases). This CDR3 comprises 13 residues. Germline assignment: CDR1 SGHRS and CDR2 YFSETQ. V was clipped by 7 bases and J by 4 bases, with 14 bases between them. The CDR3 bases are TGCGCCAGCGTATCACGGGGGAGCACTGAAGCTTTCTTT. Residues: CASVSRGSTEAFF.

This clonotype was counted between two and nine times. The chain couples TRBV7-3 to TRBJ2-3; TRBD1 is a possible D gene (5 bases). The CDR3 has 13 amino acids. V lost 3 bases to trimming and J lost 6 bases, with 10 bases between them. Per the germline V gene, CDR1 is SGHTA and CDR2 is FQGTGA. The CDR3 here is CASSLAGMDTQYF. The CDR3 coding sequence is TGTGCCAGCAGCTTGGCAGGGATGGATACGCAGTATTTT.

This clonotype was counted only a few times. This chain uses TRBV7-8 with TRBJ2-7, with D possibly called TRBD1 or TRBD2 (6 bases each). This CDR3 is built from 16 residues. Germline V gene sequence: CDR1 SGHVS, CDR2 FQNEAQ. Trimming removed 2 bases at V and 4 bases at J, with 18 bases between. The CDR3 loop is CASSLPSRGQGYEQYF. CDR3 nucleotide sequence: TGTGCCAGCAGCTTACCCTCTCGGGGGCAAGGGTACGAGCAGTACTTC.

This sequence joins TRBV20-1 and TRBJ2-7; 8 bases are shared with TRBD1. V trimming: 2 bases; J trimming: 0 bases; junction bases outside the gene matches: 9. The CDR3 totals 16 residues. The germline V gene has CDR1 DFQATT and CDR2 SNEGSKA (reference sequence). CDR3 in DNA: TGCAGTGCTAGACCGGGGGACAGGACCCCCTCCTACGAGCAGTACTTC. It encodes CSARPGDRTPSYEQYF.

J is TRBJ2-7 and V is TRBV6-1, with D possibly TRBD2 on 6 matching bases. Germline CDR1 and CDR2: MNHNS and SASEGT. V was cut by 6 bases and J by 2 bases, with 17 bases left in between. The CDR3 is 15 amino acids. The CDR3 sequence is CASRNRPGLTYEQYF. As DNA, the CDR3 is TGTGCCAGCAGAAACAGGCCGGGACTGACCTACGAGCAGTACTTC.

This clonotype turned up a few times. The rearrangement uses TRBV27 and TRBJ2-7, with no clear D. V shed 5 bases and J shed 0 bases, with 14 bases lying between them. This CDR3 is built from 15 residues. CDR1 MNHEY and CDR2 SMNVEV come from the germline V gene (reference sequence). This chain's CDR3 is CASSTRRIPSYEQYF. The CDR3 nucleotides read TGTGCCAGCAGTACCCGACGCATACCCTCCTACGAGCAGTACTTC.

This clonotype was observed once. CDR3 in amino acids: CASSFPLVADSYEQYF. The CDR3 DNA reads as TGTGCCAGCAGTTTCCCCTTGGTGGCAGATTCCTACGAGCAGTACTTC. The rearrangement joins TRBV28 to TRBJ2-7; D gene unclear. The V gene's germline CDR1 is MDHEN and CDR2 SYDVKM. This CDR3 has 16 amino acids. Between the trimmed V and J ends, which lost 3 bases and 1 base, there was a span of 16 bases.